This is a list of T cell receptor beta chains from one sample in a study of blood T cells in healthy people across ages. Using its own MiXCR run on the 5' RACE reads, TCRdb lists one record per CDR3 protein. This sample has about 1.4 million distinct CDR3 sequences, with around 59% found just once. The material sequenced was blood. The receptors here all came from a young man in good health. CDR3s include the opening cysteine and the closing phenylalanine or tryptophan. The order of the fields is V gene, D gene, CDR3 length, J gene, clone size, CDR3 protein, CDR3 DNA. A D gene is named only where the DNA matches it firmly. Only part of the rows carry a size: once, few, many, or a class if the clone is expanded.

>TRBV7-2|TRBD2|16|TRBJ2-3|-
CASSQLAGGPPDTQYF
TGTGCCAGCAGTCAACTAGCGGGGGGGCCCCCAGATACGCAGTATTTT
>TRBV5-1|-|15|TRBJ2-1|-
CASSLGPFENNEQFF
TGCGCCAGCAGCTTGGGCCCCTTTGAAAACAATGAGCAGTTCTTC
>TRBV2|-|15|TRBJ2-7|-
CASSEGVFSKDEQYF
TGTGCCAGCAGTGAAGGGGTATTCTCTAAGGACGAGCAGTACTTC
>TRBV20-1|-|12|TRBJ1-2|-
CSAVGPLYGYTF
TGCAGTGCGGTCGGGCCACTCTATGGCTACACCTTC
>TRBV5-1|-|15|TRBJ2-7|-
CASSSMAGGAYEQYF
TGCGCCAGCAGCTCTATGGCAGGAGGTGCCTACGAGCAGTACTTC
>TRBV2|TRBD2|15|TRBJ2-1|few
CASSRSLAGYNEQFF
TGTGCCAGCAGTCGCAGTCTAGCGGGGTACAATGAGCAGTTCTTC
>TRBV11-2|TRBD2|14|TRBJ2-4|-
CASRSPGRSKEQYF
TGTGCCAGCAGGTCACCCGGGAGGTCGAAGGAGCAGTACTTC
>TRBV4-1|TRBD1|16|TRBJ2-3|-
CASSQVGTGGPDTQYF
TGCGCCAGCAGCCAAGTGGGGACAGGGGGCCCGGATACGCAGTATTTT
>TRBV6-2/TRBV6-3|-|15|TRBJ1-1|-
CASKPGGRLNTEAFF
TGTGCCAGCAAACCTGGGGGAAGGTTGAACACTGAGGCTTTCTTT
>TRBV29-1|-|14|TRBJ2-3|-
CSVGGSRWTDTQYF
TGCAGCGTTGGAGGCAGTCGCTGGACAGATACGCAGTATTTT
>TRBV29-1|TRBD1|12|TRBJ2-5|few
CSGGQPQETQYF
TGCAGCGGGGGACAGCCCCAAGAGACCCAGTACTTC
>TRBV20-1|TRBD1|13|TRBJ2-1|-
CSAKGDSYNEQFF
TGCAGTGCTAAAGGGGACAGCTACAATGAGCAGTTCTTC
>TRBV12-3/TRBV12-4|TRBD1|12|TRBJ1-2|few
CASSLKGGDYTF
TGTGCCAGCAGTTTAAAAGGGGGCGACTACACCTTC
>TRBV12-3/TRBV12-4|-|16|TRBJ2-1|-
CASSTPSESSYNEQFF
TGTGCCAGCAGTACCCCTAGCGAGAGCTCCTACAATGAGCAGTTCTTC
>TRBV6-6|-|13|TRBJ2-7|-
CASSYELAYEQYF
TGTGCCAGCAGTTACGAACTGGCCTACGAGCAGTACTTC
>TRBV20-1|TRBD2|16|TRBJ2-5|-
CSASRGGAGVRKTQYF
TGCAGTGCTAGTCGCGGGGGGGCGGGAGTTCGAAAGACCCAGTACTTC
>TRBV11-2|-|13|TRBJ2-1|-
CAGSLVTGNEQFF
TGTGCCGGCAGCTTAGTTACGGGGAACGAGCAGTTCTTC
>TRBV7-6|TRBD2|16|TRBJ2-7|-
CASSSTSGSGYNEQYF
TGTGCCAGCAGCTCCACTAGCGGGAGTGGTTACAATGAGCAGTACTTC
>TRBV4-1|-|16|TRBJ2-3|-
CASLLYHGGDTDTQYF
TGCGCCAGCCTACTATATCACGGGGGAGACACAGATACGCAGTATTTT
>TRBV4-1|TRBD1|17|TRBJ2-1|-
CASSQETGGISYNEQFF
TGCGCCAGCAGCCAAGAGACAGGGGGTATTTCCTACAATGAGCAGTTCTTC
>TRBV12-3/TRBV12-4|-|14|TRBJ1-5|few
CASSSPGSNQPQHF
TGTGCCAGCAGTTCGCCGGGGAGCAATCAGCCCCAGCATTTT
>TRBV28|-|13|TRBJ2-3|-
CASSPTGPDTQYF
TGTGCCAGCAGTCCTACAGGGCCAGATACGCAGTATTTT
>TRBV20-1|TRBD2|15|TRBJ2-1|-
CSARESGRSYNEQFF
TGCAGTGCTAGGGAGAGCGGGAGGTCCTACAATGAGCAGTTCTTC
>TRBV2|-|16|TRBJ2-3|-
CASSEEAATSTDTQYF
TGTGCCAGCAGTGAGGAGGCAGCTACTAGCACAGATACGCAGTATTTT
>TRBV4-1|TRBD1|17|TRBJ1-2|few
CASSLTTGGRANYGYTF
TGCGCCAGCAGCCTTACTACAGGGGGAAGGGCTAACTATGGCTACACCTTC
>TRBV12-3/TRBV12-4|-|17|TRBJ1-2|-
CASSLAPVAKAYCGYTF
TGTGCCAGCAGTTTAGCTCCAGTCGCCAAGGCTTACTGTGGCTACACCTTC
>TRBV29-1|-|13|TRBJ2-5|-
CSARGSGQETQYF
TGCAGCGCCCGGGGTAGCGGCCAAGAGACCCAGTACTTC
>TRBV2|-|12|TRBJ2-6|many
CASKLGANVLTF
TGTGCCAGCAAGCTAGGGGCCAACGTCCTGACTTTC
>TRBV7-9|TRBD1|14|TRBJ1-2|-
CASRGTGYTNGYTF
TGTGCCAGCAGAGGGACAGGGTACACGAATGGCTACACCTTC
>TRBV5-4|TRBD2|16|TRBJ2-3|few
CASSLGTSGLTDTQYF
TGTGCCAGCAGCTTGGGGACTAGCGGACTCACAGATACGCAGTATTTT
>TRBV3-1|-|14|TRBJ1-6|-
CASSQASQLSPLHF
TGTGCCAGCAGCCAAGCCTCTCAACTATCACCCCTCCACTTT
>TRBV20-1|TRBD2|16|TRBJ2-1|-
CSAGRPSGSMADEQFF
TGCAGTGCTGGCCGTCCTAGCGGGAGTATGGCGGATGAGCAGTTCTTC
>TRBV6-5|-|13|TRBJ1-1|-
CASNALPSTEAFF
TGTGCCAGCAACGCCTTACCCTCCACTGAAGCTTTCTTT
>TRBV27|TRBD2|14|TRBJ2-7|few
CASRLAGGIYEQYF
TGTGCCAGCAGATTAGCGGGAGGAATCTACGAGCAGTACTTC
>TRBV7-2|TRBD1|14|TRBJ2-7|few
CASSWTGSNYEQYF
TGTGCCAGCAGTTGGACAGGGTCGAACTACGAGCAGTACTTC
>TRBV9|-|14|TRBJ2-1|-
CASSVGSGRVEQFF
TGTGCCAGCAGCGTAGGTTCGGGCCGGGTTGAGCAGTTCTTC
>TRBV5-1|-|14|TRBJ2-7|-
CASSPQGGGSEQYF
TGCGCCAGCAGCCCACAGGGTGGAGGTTCCGAGCAGTACTTC
>TRBV11-1|TRBD1|13|TRBJ2-7|-
CASSIGTGFEQYF
TGTGCCAGCAGCATAGGGACAGGGTTCGAGCAGTACTTC
>TRBV4-1|TRBD1|16|TRBJ1-1|few
CASSHDRGSVNTEAFF
TGCGCCAGCAGCCATGACAGGGGGAGCGTGAACACTGAAGCTTTCTTT
>TRBV2|-|15|TRBJ2-4|-
CASSARQFTKNIQYF
TGTGCCAGCAGTGCTCGACAGTTTACAAAAAACATTCAGTACTTC
>TRBV29-1|-|16|TRBJ2-5|few
CSVEDSSATGQETQYF
TGCAGCGTTGAAGACTCGTCGGCCACTGGGCAAGAGACCCAGTACTTC
>TRBV12-3/TRBV12-4|-|14|TRBJ2-2|-
CASSYGPYRGELFF
TGTGCCAGCAGTTACGGACCGTACCGCGGGGAGCTGTTTTTT
>TRBV29-1|-|11|TRBJ1-2|-
CSVQPDYGYTF
TGCAGCGTTCAACCGGACTATGGCTACACCTTC
>TRBV20-1|-|14|TRBJ2-7|-
CSARGTTGTYEQYF
TGCAGTGCTAGAGGAACAACCGGAACCTACGAGCAGTACTTC
>TRBV27|-|16|TRBJ2-7|-
CASSASDGSSSYEQYF
TGTGCCAGCAGTGCCTCGGACGGAAGTTCTTCGTACGAGCAGTACTTC
>TRBV6-6|-|15|TRBJ1-5|once
CASIWGDDSNQPQHF
TGTGCCAGCATCTGGGGTGATGATAGCAATCAGCCCCAGCATTTT